The clone carrying this T cell receptor (beta chain) has a handful of counts. Its antigen is not identified. This may arise from a read error, as a much more abundant clone is one base away. The CDR3 is 17 residues long. Germline V gene data show CDR1 as LNHDA and CDR2 as SQIVND (reference sequence). Samples came from axillary lymph nodes draining the breast cancer. The data were taken from a study of breast tumors, draining lymph nodes, adjacent tissues. TCRdb re-derived calls from the multiplex PCR reads in MiXCR, one entry per CDR3 protein. The sample yields fewer than 150,000 distinct CDR3 sequences, 20% to 25% seen once. Whole-study results and caveats: That most tumor T cells come from lymph nodes remained unproven.

Specimen: axillary lymph node tissue. The source is a female donor with breast cancer. Some clones in this sample may be carry-over from other donors' samples. This rearrangement joins TRBV19 to TRBJ2-7, with TRBD2 matching over 7 bases. The CDR3 here is CASGPRGGGSSSCEQYF. The CDR3, as DNA: TGTGCCAGTGGACCCCGGGGAGGCGGGAGTTCGTCCTGCGAGCAGTACTTC. The full variable domain, its missing parts supplied by reference TRBV19 and TRBJ2-7, is DGGITQSPKYLFRKEGQNVTLSCEQNLNHDAMYWYRQDPGQGLRLIYYSQIVNDFQKGDIAEGYSVSREKKESFPLTVTSAQKNPTAFYLCASGPRGGGSSSCEQYFGPGTRLTVT.